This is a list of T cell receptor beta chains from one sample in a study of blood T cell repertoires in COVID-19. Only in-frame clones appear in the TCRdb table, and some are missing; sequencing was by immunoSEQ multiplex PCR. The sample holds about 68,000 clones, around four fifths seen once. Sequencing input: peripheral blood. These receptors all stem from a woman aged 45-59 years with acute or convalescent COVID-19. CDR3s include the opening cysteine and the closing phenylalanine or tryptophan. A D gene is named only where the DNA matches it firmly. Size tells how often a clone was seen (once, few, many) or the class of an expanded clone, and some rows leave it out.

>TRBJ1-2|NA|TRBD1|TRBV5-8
TGTGCCAGCAGTCTGCCGGGACAGAACTATGGCTACACCTTC
CASSLPGQNYGYTF
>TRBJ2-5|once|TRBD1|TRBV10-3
TGTGCCATCAGTGCAACAGGGGGAGGTTCACCCGGAGAGACCCAGTACTTC
CAISATGGGSPGETQYF
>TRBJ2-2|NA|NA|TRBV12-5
TGTGCTAGTGGTTTGTATTCGGGAGCGGTCACCGGGGAGCTGTTTTTT
CASGLYSGAVTGELFF
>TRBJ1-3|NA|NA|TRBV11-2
TGTGCCAGCAGCTTAGGAGGCTCTGGAAACACCATATATTTT
CASSLGGSGNTIYF
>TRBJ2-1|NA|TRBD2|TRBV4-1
TGCGCCAGCAGCCAAGTTGGGGGGGGATCCGAGCAGTTCTTC
CASSQVGGGSEQFF
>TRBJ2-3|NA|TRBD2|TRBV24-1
TGTGCCACCAGTGACCCCACAGCGGGAGAAACAGATACGCAGTATTTT
CATSDPTAGETDTQYF
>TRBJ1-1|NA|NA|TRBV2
TGTGCCAGCACCGACCCGGGGGTGAACACTGAAGCTTTCTTT
CASTDPGVNTEAFF
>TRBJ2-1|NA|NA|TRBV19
TGTGCCAGTAGTATACCAAGGGGTGAGCAGTTCTTC
CASSIPRGEQFF
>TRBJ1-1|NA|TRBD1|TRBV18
TGTGCCAGCTCACTCACAGGGGAGGCGGAAGCTTTCTTT
CASSLTGEAEAFF
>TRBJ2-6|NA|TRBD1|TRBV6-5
TGTGCCAGCAGTATGGACAGGCCTGGGGCCAACGTCCTGACTTTC
CASSMDRPGANVLTF
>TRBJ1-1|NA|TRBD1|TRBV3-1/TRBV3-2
TGTGCCAGCAGCCAGGAAAGATTAAGGACAGGGTTTATGAACACTGAAGCTTTCTTT
CASSQERLRTGFMNTEAFF
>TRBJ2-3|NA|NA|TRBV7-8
TGTGCCAGCAGCTTAGCGGGGCTGACAGATACGCAGTATTTT
CASSLAGLTDTQYF
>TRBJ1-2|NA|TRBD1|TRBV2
TGTGCCAGCAGTGAGTCGACAGGGACCCACTATGGCTACACCTTC
CASSESTGTHYGYTF
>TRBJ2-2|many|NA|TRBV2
TGTGCCAGCGGTGGGCTAGCGTCAGAAACCGGGGAGCTGTTTTTT
CASGGLASETGELFF
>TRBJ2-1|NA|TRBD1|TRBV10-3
TGTGCCATCAGTGAACAGGGGGACGATTGGGAGCAGTTCTTC
CAISEQGDDWEQFF
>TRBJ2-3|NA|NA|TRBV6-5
TGTGCCAGCAGAACAGGGTGGGCGCAGTATTTT
CASRTGWAQYF
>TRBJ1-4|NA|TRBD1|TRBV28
TGTGCCAGCAGTTCCCCAGGGGGGAATGAAAAACTGTTTTTT
CASSSPGGNEKLFF
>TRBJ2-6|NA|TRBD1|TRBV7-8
TGTGCCAGCAGCAAACTACAGGGGGCGTCTGGGGCCAACGTCCTGACTTTC
CASSKLQGASGANVLTF
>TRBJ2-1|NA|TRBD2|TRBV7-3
TGTGCCAGCAGCCTCGGACTAGCCTACAATGAGCAGTTCTTC
CASSLGLAYNEQFF
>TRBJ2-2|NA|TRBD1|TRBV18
TGTGCCAGCTCACCGACAGGGACCGGGGAGCTGTTTTTT
CASSPTGTGELFF
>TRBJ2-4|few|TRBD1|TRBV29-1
TGCAGCGTTCAACCCAAACCGGGACAGGGAAGAGGGGGCAAAAACATTCAGTACTTC
CSVQPKPGQGRGGKNIQYF
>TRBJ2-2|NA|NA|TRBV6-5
TGTGCCAGCAGTTACCCGGGGACTCCCGGGGAGCTGTTTTTT
CASSYPGTPGELFF
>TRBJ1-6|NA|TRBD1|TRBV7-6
TGCGCCAGCAGCTCGACCGGGACAGGGGATTCACCCCTCCACTTT
CASSSTGTGDSPLHF
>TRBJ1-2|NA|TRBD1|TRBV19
TGTGCCAGTAGAGATCCGGGACAGAGTATTATTAACTATGGCTACACCTTC
CASRDPGQSIINYGYTF
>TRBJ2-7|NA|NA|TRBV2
TGTGCCAGCAGTGAATATGAAGGCAGGGAGTACTTC
CASSEYEGREYF
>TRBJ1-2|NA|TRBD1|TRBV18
TGTGCCAGCTCCGAAGTACAGGGGGTGCAGGTTAATGGCTACACCTTC
CASSEVQGVQVNGYTF
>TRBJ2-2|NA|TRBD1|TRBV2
TGTGCCAGCAGCGGGGACAGAATGCCCGGGGAGCTGTTTTTT
CASSGDRMPGELFF